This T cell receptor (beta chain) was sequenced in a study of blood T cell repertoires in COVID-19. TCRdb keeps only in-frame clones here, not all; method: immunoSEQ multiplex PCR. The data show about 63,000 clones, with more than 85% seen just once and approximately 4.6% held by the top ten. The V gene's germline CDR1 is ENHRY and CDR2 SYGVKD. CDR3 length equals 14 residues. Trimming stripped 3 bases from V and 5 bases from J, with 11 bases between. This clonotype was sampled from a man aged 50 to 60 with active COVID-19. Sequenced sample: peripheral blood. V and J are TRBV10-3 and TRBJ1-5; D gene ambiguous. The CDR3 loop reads CAISERSVDQPQHF. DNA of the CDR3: TGTGCCATCAGTGAAAGAAGCGTCGATCAGCCCCAGCATTTT.